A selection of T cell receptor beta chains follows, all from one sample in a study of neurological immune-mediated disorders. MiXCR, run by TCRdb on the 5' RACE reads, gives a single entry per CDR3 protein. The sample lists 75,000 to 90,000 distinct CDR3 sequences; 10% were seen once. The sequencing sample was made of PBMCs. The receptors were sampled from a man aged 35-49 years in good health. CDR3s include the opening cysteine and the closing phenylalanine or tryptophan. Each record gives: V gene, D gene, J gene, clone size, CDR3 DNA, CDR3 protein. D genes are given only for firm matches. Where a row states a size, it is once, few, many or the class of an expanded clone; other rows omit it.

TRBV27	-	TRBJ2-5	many	TGTGCCAGCAGTTCAACAGTGGGATCCCATCGGGAGACCCAGTACTTC	CASSSTVGSHRETQYF
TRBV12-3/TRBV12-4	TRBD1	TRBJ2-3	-	TGTGCCAGCAATACACTAGACAGGGGCGGCACAGATACGCAGTATTTT	CASNTLDRGGTDTQYF
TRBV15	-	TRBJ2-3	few	TGTGCCACCAGCAGAGTCGGAGAGGTGGCCCTAGGGCCAGATACGCAGTATTTT	CATSRVGEVALGPDTQYF
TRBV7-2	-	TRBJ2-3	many	TGTGCCAGCAGCCCCATCGGAAGGGAAACGCAGTATTTT	CASSPIGRETQYF
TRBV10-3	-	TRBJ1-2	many	TGTGCCATCAGTGAGATAGGACAGCGTTCATACTATGGCTACACCTTC	CAISEIGQRSYYGYTF
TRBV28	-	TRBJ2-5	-	TGTGCCAGCAGTTTTTTAAGCGGCAACCAAGAGACCCAGTACTTC	CASSFLSGNQETQYF
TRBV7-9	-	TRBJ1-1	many	TGTGCCAGCAGCCTATTAACCCAGGGTTCCGGGGCTTTCTTT	CASSLLTQGSGAFF
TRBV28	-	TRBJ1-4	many	TGTGCCAGCAGTTTACAGTCTACAACTAATGAAAAACTGTTTTTT	CASSLQSTTNEKLFF
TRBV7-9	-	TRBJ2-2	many	TGTGCCAGCAGGGACACCGGGGAGCTGTTTTTT	CASRDTGELFF
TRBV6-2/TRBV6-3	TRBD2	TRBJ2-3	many	TGTGCCAGCAGTTACGGGGGGACTAGCGGCACAGATACGCAGTATTTT	CASSYGGTSGTDTQYF
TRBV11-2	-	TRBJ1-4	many	TGTGCCAGTTCGGGGAGGGAGAGAAGCGGAACTAATGAAAAACTGTTTTTT	CASSGRERSGTNEKLFF
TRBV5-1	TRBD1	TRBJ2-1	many	TGCGCCAGCCAGGATACTAGGACAGGGAATTTCTTC	CASQDTRTGNFF
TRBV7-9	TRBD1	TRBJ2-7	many	TGTGCCAGCAGCTCGCCTTTCCCGGGACAGGAACTCTTC	CASSSPFPGQELF
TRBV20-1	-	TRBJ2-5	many	TGCAGTGCTATACCGGGAAAGGGAGAGACCCAGTACTTC	CSAIPGKGETQYF
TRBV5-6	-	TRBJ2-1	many	TGTGCCAGCACCCTTGCGGAGGGCCTAACCTACAATGAGCAGTTCTTC	CASTLAEGLTYNEQFF
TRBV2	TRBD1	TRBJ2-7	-	TGTGCCAGCAGTGTGGACAGGGGGGTGGACGAGCAGTACTTC	CASSVDRGVDEQYF